This T cell receptor (beta chain) is drawn from a study of cytomegalovirus exposure and HLA in healthy donors. In the study overall: An earlier analysis identified 100 million to 130 million unique TCR beta sequences in 150 million to 200 million T cells. Study results and caveats: A list of roughly 160 TCR beta chains associated with cytomegalovirus was given.

The study ran its PCR with 60 Vbeta and 13 Jbeta primers. This table comes from immunoSEQ multiplex PCR, and its TCRdb copy is limited to in-frame clones, with some not included. The table has 120,000 to 150,000 clones, approximately 80% seen once. The germline V gene has CDR1 MDHEN and CDR2 SYDVKM. Trimming took off 7 bases at V and 1 base at J, with 16 bases between the two ends. The CDR3 is 15 residues long. On this clone itself: Its antigen is still unknown.

This TCR was sampled from a male donor in good health and CMV-seronegative. Sequencing input: PBMCs. This sequence joins TRBV28 and TRBJ1-2, with TRBD1 as a possible D gene (5 bases). CDR3 bases: TGTGCCAGCAAAAAACGCACCCAGGGTAACTATGGCTACACCTTC. Translating it yields CASKKRTQGNYGYTF.